This entry concerns a single TCR beta chain. Its antigen is unidentified. The data stem from a study of cytomegalovirus exposure and HLA in healthy donors. Study results and caveats: A later analysis revealed that TCR association rates differed between HLA loci, peaking at DRB1 and bottoming out at HLA-C.

The study ran its PCR with 60 Vbeta and 13 Jbeta primers. The protocol was immunoSEQ multiplex PCR, while the TCRdb copy is restricted to in-frame clones and leaves out a portion. The sample consists of about 170,000 clones, roughly 83% of them appearing once. The ends were cut back, 4 bases at V and 2 bases at J, with 17 bases in the middle. The germline CDR1 and CDR2 sequences are SEHNR and FQNEAQ (reference sequence). The CDR3 has 16 residues. This TCR was recovered from a boy aged 2 to 9 in good health and CMV-seronegative. The chain employs TRBV7-9 and TRBJ1-2; tentatively, D is TRBD1 (5 bases). Sequencing input: PBMCs. CDR3 residues: CASSSTLGRGNYGYTF. In DNA form, the CDR3 reads TGTGCCAGCAGCTCGACCCTGGGGAGGGGAAACTATGGCTACACCTTC.